The next 14 T cell receptor beta chains were all read from a single sample in a study of blood T cell repertoires in COVID-19. The protocol was immunoSEQ multiplex PCR, while the TCRdb copy is restricted to in-frame clones and leaves out a portion. Here the sample spans about 91,000 clones, about four fifths being singletons. The sample was peripheral blood. The receptors here all came from an elderly woman with acute or convalescent COVID-19.

V and J are TRBV6-5 and TRBJ1-5, with 7 bases fitting TRBD1. This CDR3 comprises 13 residues. The V gene's germline CDR1 is MNHEY and CDR2 SVGAGI. The ends lost 6 bases at V and 4 bases at J; junction bases unmatched: 3. The CDR3, as DNA: TGTGCCAGCAGCCCAGGGGGGAATCAGCCCCAGCATTTT. This gives the protein CASSPGGNQPQHF.

This clone was found a few times. The rearrangement uses TRBV5-1 and TRBJ1-1; 7 nucleotides match TRBD1. The CDR3 has 14 amino acids. The germline V gene has CDR1 SGHRS and CDR2 YFSETQ. After removal of 3 bases from V and 10 bases from J, the junction contained 12 bases not matched to a gene. The CDR3 DNA sequence: TGCGCCAGCAGCTCCGGCGATTGGGACAGAGGAGCTTTCTTT. Translated, it gives CASSSGDWDRGAFF. The whole variable domain, filled in from reference TRBV5-1 and TRBJ1-1, reads KAGVTQTPRYLIKTRGQQVTLSCSPISGHRSVSWYQQTPGQGLQFLFEYFSETQRNKGNFPGRFSGRQFSNSRSEMNVSTLELGDSALYLCASSSGDWDRGAFFGQGTRLTVV.

V gene TRBV11-3 combines with J gene TRBJ1-1, with D maybe TRBD1 (6 bases). CDR1 SGHNT and CDR2 YENEEA come from the germline V gene. This CDR3 comprises 14 residues. Trimming removed 5 bases at V and 4 bases at J, with 14 bases between. In nucleotides, the CDR3 is TGTGCCAGCAGCCCAACTAGGGGGAGCACTGAAGCTTTCTTT. It specifies CASSPTRGSTEAFF.

J is TRBJ1-1 and V is TRBV2, with 11 bases that match TRBD1. The V and J ends lost 6 bases and 1 base, in that order; junction bases with no gene match: 4. This CDR3 has 15 residues. The germline V gene has CDR1 SNHLY and CDR2 FYNNEI. The CDR3 here is CASSGQGAGNTEAFF. The DNA of the CDR3 is TGTGCCAGCAGCGGACAGGGGGCGGGGAACACTGAAGCTTTCTTT.

The J gene is TRBJ1-5, the V gene TRBV7-2, with D possibly being TRBD1 (6 bases). CDR3 length equals 14 residues. In germline, CDR1 is SGHTA, CDR2 FQGNSA. The V end lost 5 bases, the J end lost 16 bases, and 24 bases lay between the germline ends. The CDR3 loop reads CASSPNPDSKPGHF. The DNA of the CDR3 is TGTGCCAGCAGCCCTAACCCGGACAGCAAGCCCGGACATTTT. Full variable domain (outside the CDR3, taken from reference TRBV7-2 and TRBJ1-5): GAGVSQSPSNKVTEKGKDVELRCDPISGHTALYWYRQSLGQGLEFLIYFQGNSAPDKSGLPSDRFSAERTGGSVSTLTIQRTQQEDSAVYLCASSPNPDSKPGHFGDGTRLSIL.

The gene calls are TRBV18 and TRBJ1-1, with TRBD1 identical over 7 bases. Germline V CDR1 and CDR2: KGHSH, LQKENI. With V trimmed by 8 bases and J by 0 bases, 3 bases remained unmatched. The CDR3 consists of 13 residues. The DNA for the CDR3 is TGTGCCAGCGGGGGACAGATGAACACTGAAGCTTTCTTT. This gives the protein CASGGQMNTEAFF.

The gene calls are TRBV6-5 and TRBJ2-2; TRBD1 agrees at 7 bases. V shed 4 bases and J 2 bases; nucleotides not matched to a gene: 4. CDR1 and CDR2 (germline): MNHEY, SVGAGI. The CDR3 extends over 15 amino acids. CDR3 bases: TGTGCCAGCAGTTCAGACAGGGTAAACACCGGGGAGCTGTTTTTT. It is translated as CASSSDRVNTGELFF.

The CDR3 region is CASSYYSQDTQYF. CDR3 DNA sequence: TGTGCCAGCAGTTACTACAGCCAGGATACGCAGTATTTT. J is TRBJ2-3 and V is TRBV6-2 or TRBV6-3; D gene ambiguous. Germline V gene data show CDR1 as MNHEY and CDR2 as SVGEGT. This CDR3 contains 13 residues. Trimming took off 1 base at V and 6 bases at J, with 8 bases between the two ends.

The CDR3 reads CASSPGGLLIYEQYF. The CDR3 DNA is TGTGCCAGCAGCCCTGGGGGCCTCTTAATCTACGAGCAGTACTTC. The chain carries TRBV3-1 (or the pseudogene TRBV3-2) and TRBJ2-7, with D perhaps matching TRBD1 (6 bases). In germline, CDR1 is LGHDT, CDR2 YNNKEL (reference sequence). V was clipped by 4 bases and J by 3 bases, with 16 bases between them. CDR3 length: 15 residues.

This clone was detected only a few times. CDR3 residues: CASSPSAGAEQYF. CDR3 coding DNA: TGTGCCAGCAGCCCCTCAGCAGGGGCCGAGCAGTACTTC. The chain has TRBV3-1 (or the pseudogene TRBV3-2) and TRBJ2-7; D possibly corresponds to TRBD1 (6 bases). Trimming removed 4 bases at V and 6 bases at J, with 13 bases between. CDR1 and CDR2 (germline): LGHDT, YNNKEL (reference sequence). The CDR3 runs to 13 residues.

CDR3 sequence (DNA): TGTGCCAGCAGTCAACCGACTAGCGGGAGGCGGTACAATGAGCAGTTCTTC. This translates into CASSQPTSGRRYNEQFF. This sequence joins TRBV5-4 and TRBJ2-1; 13 bases are shared with TRBD2. The length of the CDR3 is 17 residues. Per germline, CDR1 SGHNT and CDR2 YYREEE (reference sequence). V was pared by 5 bases and J by 4 bases, with 9 bases of the junction left unmatched.

There are a few counts of this clone. This sequence joins TRBV18 and TRBJ2-4; D perhaps matches TRBD1 (5 bases). Germline V lookup: CDR1 KGHSH, CDR2 LQKENI. The CDR3 length is 17 residues. V gave up 0 bases and J gave up 0 bases, with 12 bases separating them. The CDR3 is CASSPPVTGVAKNIQYF. In nucleotides, the CDR3 is TGTGCCAGCTCACCACCGGTCACAGGAGTAGCCAAAAACATTCAGTACTTC. Full variable domain (outside the CDR3, taken from reference TRBV18 and TRBJ2-4): NAGVMQNPRHLVRRRGQEARLRCSPMKGHSHVYWYRQLPEEGLKFMVYLQKENIIDESGMPKERFSAEFPKEGPSILRIQQVVRGDSAAYFCASSPPVTGVAKNIQYFGAGTRLSVL.

This clone has a handful of counts. The CDR3 loop reads CASSLWGEGANVLTF. CDR3 in DNA: TGTGCCAGCAGCTTATGGGGGGAAGGGGCCAACGTCCTGACTTTC. The V gene is TRBV13, the J gene TRBJ2-6; D perhaps matches TRBD2 (6 bases). The V gene's germline CDR1 is PRHDT and CDR2 FYEKMQ (reference sequence). Deletions cut 2 bases from V and 4 bases from J, with 9 bases between. There are 15 residues in the CDR3.

The genes are TRBV28 and TRBJ2-1; TRBD2 matches 12 bases. Germline trimming cut 6 bases from V and 4 bases from J; bases unmatched to any gene: 7. The CDR3 loop spans 16 amino acids. Germline lookup yields CDR1 MDHEN and CDR2 SYDVKM. The CDR3 DNA follows: TGTGCCAGCAGCCTCGTTACTAGCGGGAGGTACAATGAGCAGTTCTTC. It codes for CASSLVTSGRYNEQFF.